These 9 T cell receptor beta chains came from one sample sequenced in a study of CXCR3-negative and CXCR3-positive naive CD8 T cells (dated by TCRdb to about 2019). Sequencing took place on a NextSeq 550. The Human TCR Profiling Kit (MiLaboratory) was used to prepare UMI-labeled 5' RACE TRB cDNA libraries. TCRdb reprocessed the reads and lists each CDR3 protein sequence as a single entry, with no DNA. The sample has under 150,000 distinct CDR3 sequences on record. Clones ranked in the top ten supply over 0.25% of the sample. Their antigens are not known. Points the paper makes about the study in general: Compared with CXCR3-negative naive cells, CXCR3-positive naive cells had TRB CDR3s with higher hydrophobicity (lower Kidera factor 4), lower energy, and higher strength and volume indices.

Sequencing used naive CXCR3+ CD8+ T cells from blood. The cell subset or site label for this specimen denotes: CD45RO-CCR7+CD27+CD95- naive CD8+ T cells expressing CXCR3 (TNR3+). The receptors shown here come from a human donor in good health. Some clones in this sample may be carry-over from other donors' samples.

J is TRBJ2-2 and V is TRBV29-1; TCRdb designates TRBD1, a call that cannot be tested without DNA. Germline CDR1 SQVTM, CDR2 ANQGSEA. The CDR3 is 14 amino acids. The CDR3 is CSVLDRENTGELFF.

The chain couples TRBV7-9 to TRBJ2-7; TCRdb returns TRBD1, unconfirmable since there is no DNA. Germline V gives CDR1 SEHNR, CDR2 FQNEAQ (reference sequence). The CDR3 loop spans 14 amino acids. The CDR3 sequence: CASSSARDVVEQYF.

The chain is built from TRBV29-1 and TRBJ2-5; there is no DNA to check the TCRdb D call of TRBD1. CDR1 and CDR2 (germline): SQVTM, ANQGSEA. The CDR3 has 15 residues. The CDR3 sequence: CSVEDRTGGGETQYF.

The CDR3 reads CASSLANYNEQFF. The chain carries TRBV7-6 and TRBJ2-1. CDR1 and CDR2 (germline): SGHVS, FNYEAQ. The CDR3 totals 13 residues.

The rearrangement links TRBV6-2 or TRBV6-3 to TRBJ2-2; lacking DNA, the TRBD1 call made by TCRdb goes unchecked. The CDR3 consists of 16 residues. CDR1 and CDR2 (germline): MNHEY, SVGEGT. CDR3 region: CASSYGQGEYTGELFF.

V gene TRBV29-1 combines with J gene TRBJ1-2; TCRdb calls TRBD1, which cannot be checked without DNA. CDR1 and CDR2 from the germline V gene are SQVTM and ANQGSEA. The CDR3 runs 13 residues. This chain's CDR3 is CSEPPGVNYGYTF.

This chain uses TRBV7-9 with TRBJ2-2. The CDR3 runs to 13 residues. Germline CDR1 reads SEHNR; CDR2 reads FQNEAQ (reference sequence). CDR3 loop: CASSLAERGELFF.

The gene calls are TRBV6-2 or TRBV6-3 and TRBJ2-5. CDR1 is MNHEY and CDR2 is SVGEGT in the germline V gene. This CDR3 spans 13 amino acids. CDR3 sequence reads: CASSYWGPETQYF.

The rearrangement links TRBV5-1 to TRBJ2-1; TCRdb's D gene call, TRBD1, goes unchecked for lack of DNA. CDR1 is SGHRS, CDR2 YFSETQ, per germline. This CDR3 contains 15 residues. The CDR3 loop reads CASSSGTGDNNEQFF.